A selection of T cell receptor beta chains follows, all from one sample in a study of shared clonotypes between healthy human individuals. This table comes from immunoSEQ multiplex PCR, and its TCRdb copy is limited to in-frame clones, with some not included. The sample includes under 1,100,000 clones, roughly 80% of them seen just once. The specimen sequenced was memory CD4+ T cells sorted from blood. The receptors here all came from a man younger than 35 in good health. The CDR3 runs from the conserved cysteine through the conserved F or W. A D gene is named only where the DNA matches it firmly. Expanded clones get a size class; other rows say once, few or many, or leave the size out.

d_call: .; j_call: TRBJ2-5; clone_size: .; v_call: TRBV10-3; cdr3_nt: TGTGCCATCAGTGAGGGATTAGCTGCAGGGGAGACCCAGTACTTC; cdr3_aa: CAISEGLAAGETQYF
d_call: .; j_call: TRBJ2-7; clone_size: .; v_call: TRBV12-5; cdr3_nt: TGTGCTAGTCACCTCTACGAGCAGTACTTC; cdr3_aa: CASHLYEQYF
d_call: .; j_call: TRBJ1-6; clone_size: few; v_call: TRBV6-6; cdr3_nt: TGTGCCAGCAGTGACCCCTGGGGAGTACCCCTCCACTTT; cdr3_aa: CASSDPWGVPLHF
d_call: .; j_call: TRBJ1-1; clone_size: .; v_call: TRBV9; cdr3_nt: TGTGCCAGCAGCGTAGAGCCGGAGAACACTGAAGCTTTCTTT; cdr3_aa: CASSVEPENTEAFF
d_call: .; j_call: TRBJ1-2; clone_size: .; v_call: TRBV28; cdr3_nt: TGTGCCAGCAGTTTATCAGCAAGCGGCGGTGGCTACACCTTC; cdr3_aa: CASSLSASGGGYTF
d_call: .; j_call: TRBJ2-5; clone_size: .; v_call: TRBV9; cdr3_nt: TGTGCCAGCAGCGCTACAGGCTACCAAGAGACCCAGTACTTC; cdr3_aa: CASSATGYQETQYF
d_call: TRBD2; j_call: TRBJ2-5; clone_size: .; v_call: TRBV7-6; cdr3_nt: TGTGCCAGCAGCTTAGAGCTACTAGCGGGAGGGGAGACCCAGTACTTC; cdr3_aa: CASSLELLAGGETQYF
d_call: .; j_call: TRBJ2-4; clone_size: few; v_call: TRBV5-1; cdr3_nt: TGCGCCAGCAGCTGGTCAGGGGATGAAAACATTCAGTACTTC; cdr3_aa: CASSWSGDENIQYF
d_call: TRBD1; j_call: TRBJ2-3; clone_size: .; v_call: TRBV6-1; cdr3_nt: TGTGCCAGCAGTCGACAGGGAGATACCACAGATACGCAGTATTTT; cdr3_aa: CASSRQGDTTDTQYF
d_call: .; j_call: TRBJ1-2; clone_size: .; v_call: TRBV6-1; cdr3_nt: TGTGCCACCCCCCCTGAGGGTTTGTTAGGTGGCTACACCTTC; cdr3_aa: CATPPEGLLGGYTF
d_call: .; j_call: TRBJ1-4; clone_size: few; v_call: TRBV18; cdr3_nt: TGTGCCAGCTCACCAGGGGGGAGACTGATTGAAAAACTGTTTTTT; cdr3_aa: CASSPGGRLIEKLFF
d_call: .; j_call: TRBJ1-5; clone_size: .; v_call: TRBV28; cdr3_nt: TGTGCCAGCAGTTCGGACGGGCCGAATCAGCCCCAGCATTTT; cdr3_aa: CASSSDGPNQPQHF
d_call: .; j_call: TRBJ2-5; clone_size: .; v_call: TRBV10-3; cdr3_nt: TGTGCCATCAGTGCGTCAGGTGAGGGGACCCAGTACTTC; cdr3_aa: CAISASGEGTQYF
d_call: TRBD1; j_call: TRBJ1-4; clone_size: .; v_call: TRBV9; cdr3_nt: TGTGCCAGCAGCCCCACGGGACAGGGGGGCCTAAATGAAAAACTGTTTTTT; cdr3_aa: CASSPTGQGGLNEKLFF
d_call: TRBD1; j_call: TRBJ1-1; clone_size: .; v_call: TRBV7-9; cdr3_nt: TGTGCCAGCAGCTTAATGGGACAGGGCTCTGAAGCTTTCTTT; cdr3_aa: CASSLMGQGSEAFF
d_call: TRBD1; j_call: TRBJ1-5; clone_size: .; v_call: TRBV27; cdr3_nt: TGTGCCAGCTCAGACAGGGCCTCACATCAGCCCCAGCATTTT; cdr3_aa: CASSDRASHQPQHF
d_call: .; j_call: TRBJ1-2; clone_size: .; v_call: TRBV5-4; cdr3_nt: TGTGCCAGCAGCTTGTCCCGGGGAAAGGGCTACACCTTC; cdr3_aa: CASSLSRGKGYTF
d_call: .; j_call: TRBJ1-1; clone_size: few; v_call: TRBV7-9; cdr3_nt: TGTGATCGGGCAGGGCAGACCCCCCTGAACACTGAAGCTTTCTTT; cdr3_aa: CDRAGQTPLNTEAFF
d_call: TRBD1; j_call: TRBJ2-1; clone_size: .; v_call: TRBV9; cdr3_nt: TGTGCCAGCAGTAGGACAGGGGACTACAGCTCCTACAATGAGCAGTTCTTC; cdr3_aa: CASSRTGDYSSYNEQFF
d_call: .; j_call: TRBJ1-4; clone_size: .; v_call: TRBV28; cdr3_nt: TGTGCCAGCAGGAGAGGGAGGACTAATGAAAAACTGTTTTTT; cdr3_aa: CASRRGRTNEKLFF
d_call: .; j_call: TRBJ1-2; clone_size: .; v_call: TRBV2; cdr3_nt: TGTGCCAGCAGTGTAGAGCAAGGAAATTTAGGCTACACCTTC; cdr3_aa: CASSVEQGNLGYTF
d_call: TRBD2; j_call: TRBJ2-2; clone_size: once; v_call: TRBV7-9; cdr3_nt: TGTGCCAGCAGCTTGCGGGAGAACGGGGAGCTGTTTTTT; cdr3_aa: CASSLRENGELFF
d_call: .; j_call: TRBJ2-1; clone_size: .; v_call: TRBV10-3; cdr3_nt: TGTGCCATCAGTGAGTTCTCCTACAATGAGCAGTTCTTC; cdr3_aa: CAISEFSYNEQFF
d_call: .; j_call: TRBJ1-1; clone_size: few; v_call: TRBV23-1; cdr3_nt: TGCGCCAGCAGTCATGGTGAGAACACTGAAGCTTTCTTT; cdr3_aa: CASSHGENTEAFF